These 23 T cell receptor beta chains were all obtained from the same sample, sequenced in a study of radiation and T cells in renal cell carcinoma. Sequencing was performed with immunoSEQ multiplex PCR; in TCRdb, only in-frame clones are kept and a portion is missing. The table lists approximately 150,000 clones, around four fifths of them singletons. Documented time point: baseline pretreatment blood. The treatment denotes: 15 Gy SBRT to primary tumor, nephrectomy 4 weeks later. The specimen comprised blood, sampled from a patient whose treatment included radiotherapy and nephrectomy. All receptors derive from a woman between 45 and 60 years old with renal cell carcinoma.

The chain recombines TRBV30 with TRBJ1-4, with 7 nucleotides matching TRBD1. The germline gives CDR1 GTSNPN, CDR2 SVGIG (reference sequence). The CDR3 has 12 residues. V lost 1 base to trimming and J lost 10 bases; unmatched junction nucleotides: 3. Here the CDR3 reads CAWSGQGGKLFF. Written as DNA, the CDR3 is TGTGCCTGGAGTGGCCAGGGGGGAAAACTGTTTTTT.

This chain links TRBV28 with TRBJ1-2; 10 bases match TRBD1. This CDR3 has 14 amino acids. The germline gives CDR1 MDHEN, CDR2 SYDVKM. J lost 6 bases, V lost 5 bases, and 6 bases had no gene match. CDR3 protein: CASSIDRGHDGYTF. Here the CDR3 DNA reads TGTGCCAGCAGTATCGACAGGGGGCATGATGGCTACACCTTC.

The DNA of the CDR3 is TGCGCCAGCAGTGAGAGAGAGACAGGAATTAATGAAAAACTGTTTTTT. Encoded protein: CASSERETGINEKLFF. The V call is TRBV10-2, the J call TRBJ1-4; weak D call: TRBD1 (6 bases). The CDR3 totals 16 residues. V lost 2 bases and J lost 4, with 14 bases in between. CDR1 WSHSY and CDR2 SAAADI come from the germline V gene.

The rearrangement links TRBV7-2 to TRBJ2-1; D gene uncertain. The V end lost 6 bases, the J end lost 0 bases, and 9 bases lay between the germline ends. Germline-derived CDR1 and CDR2 are SGHTA and FQGNSA. The CDR3 runs 14 residues. The CDR3 DNA sequence: TGTGCCAGCAGGGCCGATTCCTCCTACAATGAGCAGTTCTTC. Translating gives CASRADSSYNEQFF.

Remarks on this clone: Additional DNA sequences in this sample encode the identical CDR3. The J gene is TRBJ1-2, the V gene TRBV5-1, with 10 bases fitting TRBD1. The CDR3 loop spans 14 amino acids. J gave up 6 bases and V 0 bases, and 2 bases lay outside the gene matches. CDR1 is SGHRS, CDR2 YFSETQ, per germline. The CDR3 nucleotides are TGCGCCAGCAGCTTGGGACAGGGGGCAGATGGCTACACCTTC. It is translated as CASSLGQGADGYTF.

The chain links TRBV2 to TRBJ1-1; no definite D call. Germline V gives CDR1 SNHLY, CDR2 FYNNEI. The CDR3 is 14 residues long. Trimming removed 7 bases at V and 0 bases at J, with 12 bases between. The CDR3 DNA is TGTGCCAGCATAGAGGTGATCATGAACACTGAAGCTTTCTTT. Protein sequence: CASIEVIMNTEAFF.

The V gene is TRBV5-1, the J gene TRBJ2-1; D is perhaps TRBD2 (5 bases). The V and J ends lost 4 bases and 0 bases respectively, with 11 bases between them. Germline loops: CDR1 SGHRS, CDR2 YFSETQ. This CDR3 contains 15 residues. In DNA form, the CDR3 reads TGCGCCAGCAGCGCATCTACTAGCTCCTACAATGAGCAGTTCTTC. Translation gives CASSASTSSYNEQFF. The whole variable domain, filled in from reference TRBV5-1 and TRBJ2-1, reads KAGVTQTPRYLIKTRGQQVTLSCSPISGHRSVSWYQQTPGQGLQFLFEYFSETQRNKGNFPGRFSGRQFSNSRSEMNVSTLELGDSALYLCASSASTSSYNEQFFGPGTRLTVL.

The chain couples TRBV7-2 to TRBJ1-5; no definite D call. CDR3 size: 13 residues. CDR1 and CDR2 (germline): SGHTA, FQGNSA. Trimming stripped 5 bases from V and 7 bases from J, with 12 bases between. The CDR3 loop reads CASSLSPMQPQHF. CDR3 coding DNA: TGTGCCAGCAGCCTTAGCCCTATGCAGCCCCAGCATTTT.

The chain joins TRBV18 to TRBJ1-2; 7 nucleotides line up with TRBD1. Trimming took 5 bases from V and 8 from J; bases not matched to a gene: 11. The germline V gene encodes CDR1 KGHSH and CDR2 LQKENI. The CDR3 has 14 residues. The CDR3 protein is CASSSETGFGGYTF. CDR3 DNA: TGTGCCAGCTCATCCGAGACAGGGTTTGGCGGCTACACCTTC.

The chain employs TRBV4-3 and TRBJ2-5; the match to TRBD2 covers 8 bases. This CDR3 is built from 16 residues. Germline-derived CDR1 and CDR2 are LGHNA and YSLEER. V lost 0 bases and J lost 4; bases outside the gene matches: 7. CDR3 protein: CASSQDRASGRETQYF. DNA of the CDR3: TGCGCCAGCAGCCAAGATCGGGCTAGCGGGCGAGAGACCCAGTACTTC.

This chain joins TRBV4-3 and TRBJ1-1, with 7 nucleotides matching TRBD1. J gave up 5 bases and V 0 bases, and 6 bases lay outside the gene matches. This CDR3 comprises 15 residues. Germline V lookup: CDR1 LGHNA, CDR2 YSLEER. The CDR3 here is CASSQDTQGETEAFF. The CDR3 DNA sequence: TGCGCCAGCAGCCAAGATACCCAGGGGGAGACTGAAGCTTTCTTT.

The chain recombines TRBV7-2 with TRBJ1-2; D possibly corresponds to TRBD1 (6 bases). Germline CDR1 reads SGHTA; CDR2 reads FQGNSA. The CDR3 extends over 16 amino acids. The ends were cut back, 2 bases at V and 5 bases at J, with 18 bases in the middle. CDR3 protein: CASSLSLDSDPYGYTF. The CDR3 DNA is TGTGCCAGCAGCTTATCCCTGGACAGCGACCCATATGGCTACACCTTC. Using reference TRBV7-2 and TRBJ1-2 for the parts outside the CDR3, the full variable domain is GAGVSQSPSNKVTEKGKDVELRCDPISGHTALYWYRQSLGQGLEFLIYFQGNSAPDKSGLPSDRFSAERTGGSVSTLTIQRTQQEDSAVYLCASSLSLDSDPYGYTFGSGTRLTVV.

This clone appeared a single time. The chain carries TRBV5-1 and TRBJ1-1, with 7 bases fitting TRBD1. Trimming took 2 bases from V and 4 from J; bases not matched to a gene: 5. The CDR3 consists of 14 residues. CDR1 SGHRS and CDR2 YFSETQ come from the germline V gene. The CDR3 reads CASSLQGMGTEAFF. In DNA form, the CDR3 reads TGCGCCAGCAGCTTACAGGGGATGGGCACTGAAGCTTTCTTT.

This chain links TRBV28 with TRBJ1-2, with D possibly TRBD1 on 6 matching bases. The V end was cut by 2 bases, the J end by 3 bases, with 10 bases between. The CDR3 is 14 residues long. The germline V gene encodes CDR1 MDHEN and CDR2 SYDVKM. CDR3 in DNA: TGTGCCAGCAGTTTACGGGGGCGACACTATGGCTACACCTTC. Amino acids: CASSLRGRHYGYTF.

The J gene is TRBJ1-1, the V gene TRBV19, with 7 bases matching TRBD1. Looked up from germline, CDR1 is LNHDA and CDR2 is SQIVND (reference sequence). With V trimmed by 5 bases and J by 5 bases, 8 bases remained unmatched. This CDR3 has 14 residues. CDR3 in amino acids: CASSPRGLDTEAFF. CDR3 coding DNA: TGTGCCAGTAGTCCCAGGGGGTTAGATACTGAAGCTTTCTTT.

This clone was picked up a small number of times. The chain uses TRBV2 and TRBJ1-4; a possible D gene is TRBD1 (5 bases). Germline V gene sequence: CDR1 SNHLY, CDR2 FYNNEI. V lost 8 bases and J 8 bases, leaving 12 bases between the germline ends. The CDR3 length is 12 residues. This CDR3 reads CASGGAAEKLFF. CDR3 in DNA: TGTGCCAGCGGGGGAGCCGCCGAAAAACTGTTTTTT.

The V call is TRBV19, the J call TRBJ1-2, with a tentative D call TRBD1 (6 bases). The CDR3 runs to 14 residues. Per the germline V gene, CDR1 is LNHDA and CDR2 is SQIVND (reference sequence). The germline V and J ends were trimmed by 2 bases and 2 bases, with 9 bases remaining between them. The chain's CDR3 is CASSITRGNYGYTF. The CDR3 DNA is TGTGCCAGTAGTATAACCAGGGGCAACTATGGCTACACCTTC.

This sequence joins TRBV7-9 and TRBJ2-7, with D possibly TRBD1 on 6 matching bases. The germline V gene has CDR1 SEHNR and CDR2 FQNEAQ (reference sequence). V lost 5 bases and J 5 bases, leaving 16 bases between the germline ends. The CDR3 covers 14 residues. CDR3 DNA: TGTGCCAGCAGCGGGGTAGGGGGAGCCCACGAGCAGTACTTC. It encodes CASSGVGGAHEQYF.

The chain employs TRBV10-3 and TRBJ1-2, with 10 bases that match TRBD1. This CDR3 region has 16 residues. Germline values: CDR1 ENHRY, CDR2 SYGVKD. V lost 2 bases to trimming and J lost 5 bases; unmatched junction nucleotides: 8. This chain's CDR3 is CAISERGTGVEYGYTF. CDR3 DNA sequence: TGTGCCATCAGTGAGAGGGGGACAGGGGTCGAGTATGGCTACACCTTC.

The genes are TRBV2 and TRBJ2-5, with a possible D match to TRBD2 (5 bases). The V and J ends lost 4 bases and 4 bases respectively, with 7 bases between them. Per germline, CDR1 SNHLY and CDR2 FYNNEI. The CDR3 has 12 residues. In DNA form, the CDR3 reads TGTGCCAGCAGTGGCGGGCCAGAGACCCAGTACTTC. Amino acid sequence: CASSGGPETQYF.

This clone was seen ten or more times. One end of the junction varies from germline; a read error may be responsible. The CDR3 nucleotides are TGTGCCCGGAGTAAAGTGGGAAGCACTGAAGCTTTCTTT. As protein: CARSKVGSTEAFF. V is TRBV30 and J is TRBJ1-1, with D unresolved. CDR3 length: 13 amino acids. From germline, CDR1 is GTSNPN and CDR2 SVGIG (reference sequence).

V usage is TRBV7-2 and J usage is TRBJ1-3, with a weak D call TRBD1 (5 bases). CDR3 length: 14 residues. From germline, CDR1 is SGHTA and CDR2 FQGNSA. V lost 6 bases and J 0 bases, leaving 9 bases between the germline ends. The CDR3 region is CASRGAISGNTIYF. The CDR3 nucleotides are TGTGCCAGCAGAGGGGCTATCTCTGGAAACACCATATATTTT.

Of note for this clone: The conserved final phenylalanine or tryptophan is absent from the CDR3, which likely points to a read error. The rearrangement links TRBV9 to TRBJ2-7, with 7 positions matching TRBD2. The CDR3 is 16 amino acids. CDR1 and CDR2 (germline): SGDLS, YYNGEE. J lost 5 bases, V lost 0 bases, and 11 bases had no gene match. CDR3 nucleotide sequence: TGTGCCAGCAGCGTAGCTTTATTCGCGGGAGAAAACGAGCAGTACCTC. It translates to CASSVALFAGENEQYL.